Listed below are T cell receptor beta chains from one sample, sequenced in a study of early T cells in non-severe SARS-CoV-2 infection. TCRdb re-derived calls from the 5' RACE reads in MiXCR, one entry per CDR3 protein. The repertoire has 65,000 to 85,000 distinct CDR3 sequences, under 14% of them found once; the top ten carry 3.8%. Specimen: whole blood. These receptors were collected from an adult who was a healthcare worker with PCR-confirmed SARS-CoV-2 infection or an uninfected control (not recorded which). Each CDR3 is given with its conserved first and last residue. A D gene is named only where the DNA matches it firmly. Expanded clones are given a class, and other clones once, few, many or no size at all.

d_gene: TRBD1
abundance: many
j_gene: TRBJ1-2
v_gene: TRBV4-1
len: 15
CDR3aa: CASSPKQGVNYGYTF
CDR3nt: TGCGCCAGCAGCCCCAAACAGGGGGTAAACTATGGCTACACCTTC

d_gene: NA
abundance: many
j_gene: TRBJ1-1
v_gene: TRBV7-9
len: 13
CDR3aa: CASRGAANTEAFF
CDR3nt: TGTGCTTCCCGTGGGGCCGCGAACACTGAAGCTTTCTTT

d_gene: NA
abundance: few
j_gene: TRBJ2-7
v_gene: TRBV4-1
len: 16
CDR3aa: CASSQEGPTLSYEQYF
CDR3nt: TGCGCCAGCAGCCAAGAGGGGCCCACCCTCTCCTACGAGCAGTACTTC

d_gene: TRBD1
abundance: NA
j_gene: TRBJ2-2
v_gene: TRBV12-3/TRBV12-4
len: 15
CDR3aa: CASSFFTGDTGELFF
CDR3nt: TGTGCCAGCAGTTTTTTTACAGGGGACACCGGGGAGCTGTTTTTT

d_gene: TRBD2
abundance: few
j_gene: TRBJ2-3
v_gene: TRBV9
len: 15
CDR3aa: CASSVVASGSDTQYF
CDR3nt: TGTGCCAGCAGCGTAGTGGCTAGCGGATCAGATACGCAGTATTTT

d_gene: TRBD1
abundance: many
j_gene: TRBJ2-7
v_gene: TRBV11-2
len: 16
CDR3aa: CASSLARDRDPYEQYF
CDR3nt: TGTGCCAGCAGCTTGGCCCGGGACAGAGACCCCTACGAGCAGTACTTC

d_gene: TRBD1
abundance: many
j_gene: TRBJ2-7
v_gene: TRBV12-3/TRBV12-4
len: 15
CDR3aa: CASSPTGGSPYEQYF
CDR3nt: TGTGCCAGCAGCCCTACAGGGGGCTCCCCCTACGAGCAGTACTTC

d_gene: TRBD2
abundance: many
j_gene: TRBJ2-1
v_gene: TRBV11-2
len: 15
CDR3aa: CASSFGLAGRDEQFF
CDR3nt: TGTGCCAGCAGCTTTGGACTAGCGGGAAGGGATGAGCAGTTCTTC

d_gene: NA
abundance: many
j_gene: TRBJ1-2
v_gene: TRBV7-2
len: 14
CDR3aa: CASSPQGLLYGYTF
CDR3nt: TGTGCCAGCAGCCCACAGGGTCTCCTCTATGGCTACACCTTC

d_gene: NA
abundance: few
j_gene: TRBJ2-7
v_gene: TRBV20-1
len: 14
CDR3aa: CSASRGTVAYEQYF
CDR3nt: TGCAGTGCTAGCCGTGGGACGGTTGCCTACGAGCAGTACTTC

d_gene: TRBD2
abundance: many
j_gene: TRBJ2-7
v_gene: TRBV6-5
len: 14
CDR3aa: CASSYARGVYEQYF
CDR3nt: TGTGCCAGCAGTTACGCGCGGGGGGTCTACGAGCAGTACTTC

d_gene: NA
abundance: many
j_gene: TRBJ2-7
v_gene: TRBV28
len: 13
CDR3aa: CASSRGTPFEQYF
CDR3nt: TGTGCCAGCAGTAGAGGGACTCCGTTTGAGCAGTACTTC

d_gene: TRBD2
abundance: many
j_gene: TRBJ2-1
v_gene: TRBV7-9
len: 13
CDR3aa: CASRTTSGGEQFF
CDR3nt: TGTGCCAGCAGAACAACTAGCGGGGGGGAGCAGTTCTTC

d_gene: NA
abundance: NA
j_gene: TRBJ2-1
v_gene: TRBV20-1
len: 11
CDR3aa: CSAPRQAEQFF
CDR3nt: TGCAGTGCTCCCCGACAAGCTGAGCAGTTCTTC

d_gene: TRBD2
abundance: NA
j_gene: TRBJ2-7
v_gene: TRBV29-1
len: 11
CDR3aa: CSVSGGDEQYF
CDR3nt: TGCAGCGTGAGCGGGGGGGACGAGCAGTACTTC

d_gene: TRBD1
abundance: NA
j_gene: TRBJ2-1
v_gene: TRBV7-9
len: 15
CDR3aa: CASSETGGRGNEQFF
CDR3nt: TGTGCCAGCAGCGAAACAGGGGGTCGGGGCAATGAGCAGTTCTTC

d_gene: NA
abundance: few
j_gene: TRBJ2-1
v_gene: TRBV12-5
len: 14
CDR3aa: CASGFSGGLGEQFF
CDR3nt: TGTGCTAGTGGTTTTAGCGGAGGGTTGGGTGAGCAGTTCTTC

d_gene: NA
abundance: few
j_gene: TRBJ1-1
v_gene: TRBV12-3/TRBV12-4
len: 12
CDR3aa: CASCRRNTEAFF
CDR3nt: TGTGCCAGCTGCCGAAGGAACACTGAAGCTTTCTTT

d_gene: NA
abundance: many
j_gene: TRBJ2-2
v_gene: TRBV11-2
len: 15
CDR3aa: CASRVGLPDTGELFF
CDR3nt: TGTGCCAGCAGGGTCGGACTACCTGATACCGGGGAGCTGTTTTTT

d_gene: NA
abundance: few
j_gene: TRBJ1-1
v_gene: TRBV11-1
len: 16
CDR3aa: CASSLWGSGRRTEAFF
CDR3nt: TGTGCCAGCAGCTTATGGGGGTCGGGGCGGCGGACTGAAGCTTTCTTT

d_gene: TRBD2
abundance: few
j_gene: TRBJ2-5
v_gene: TRBV4-1
len: 17
CDR3aa: CASSQDFRAGGQETQYF
CDR3nt: TGCGCCAGCAGCCAAGATTTTCGCGCGGGGGGGCAAGAGACCCAGTACTTC

d_gene: NA
abundance: NA
j_gene: TRBJ2-2
v_gene: TRBV5-1
len: 16
CDR3aa: CASSLKLAGNTGELFF
CDR3nt: TGCGCCAGCAGCTTGAAGCTGGCGGGAAACACCGGGGAGCTGTTTTTT

d_gene: TRBD2
abundance: many
j_gene: TRBJ2-7
v_gene: TRBV7-9
len: 15
CDR3aa: CASSSLLSGAYEQYF
CDR3nt: TGTGCCAGCAGCTCCCTTCTAAGCGGGGCCTACGAGCAGTACTTC

d_gene: TRBD1
abundance: many
j_gene: TRBJ2-3
v_gene: TRBV4-1
len: 15
CDR3aa: CASSQEQGVKDTQYF
CDR3nt: TGCGCCAGCAGCCAAGAACAGGGGGTTAAAGATACGCAGTATTTT

d_gene: NA
abundance: many
j_gene: TRBJ2-5
v_gene: TRBV29-1
len: 13
CDR3aa: CSVEVSGEETQYF
CDR3nt: TGCAGCGTTGAAGTGTCCGGGGAAGAGACCCAGTACTTC

d_gene: TRBD2
abundance: many
j_gene: TRBJ2-5
v_gene: TRBV5-1
len: 15
CDR3aa: CASSVGTSGDETQYF
CDR3nt: TGCGCCAGCAGCGTCGGGACTAGCGGGGATGAGACCCAGTACTTC

d_gene: NA
abundance: many
j_gene: TRBJ2-5
v_gene: TRBV9
len: 15
CDR3aa: CASSVVSGVQETQYF
CDR3nt: TGTGCCAGCAGCGTAGTCTCGGGGGTCCAAGAGACCCAGTACTTC

d_gene: NA
abundance: many
j_gene: TRBJ1-1
v_gene: TRBV7-9
len: 14
CDR3aa: CASSARFLSTEAFF
CDR3nt: TGTGCCAGCAGCGCCAGATTCCTGAGCACTGAAGCTTTCTTT

d_gene: TRBD2
abundance: many
j_gene: TRBJ2-3
v_gene: TRBV11-2
len: 15
CDR3aa: CASSLVAGGLDTQYF
CDR3nt: TGTGCCAGCAGCTTAGTTGCGGGGGGGCTGGATACGCAGTATTTT

d_gene: NA
abundance: NA
j_gene: TRBJ2-1
v_gene: TRBV29-1
len: 14
CDR3aa: CSVEDDSTYNEQFF
CDR3nt: TGCAGCGTTGAAGATGACAGTACCTACAATGAGCAGTTCTTC

d_gene: TRBD1
abundance: NA
j_gene: TRBJ1-2
v_gene: TRBV18
len: 15
CDR3aa: CASSPRTTGGNGYTF
CDR3nt: TGTGCCAGCTCACCTAGGACTACAGGGGGTAATGGCTACACCTTC

d_gene: TRBD2
abundance: many
j_gene: TRBJ2-1
v_gene: TRBV29-1
len: 14
CDR3aa: CSVADYSGSYEQFF
CDR3nt: TGCAGCGTTGCAGACTATAGCGGGAGCTATGAGCAGTTCTTC

d_gene: NA
abundance: many
j_gene: TRBJ1-1
v_gene: TRBV5-1
len: 11
CDR3aa: CASRGGTEAFF
CDR3nt: TGCGCCAGCAGAGGGGGGACTGAAGCTTTCTTT

d_gene: TRBD1
abundance: once
j_gene: TRBJ2-7
v_gene: TRBV28
len: 15
CDR3aa: CASGITGQGAYEQYF
CDR3nt: TGTGCCAGCGGTATTACGGGACAGGGAGCCTACGAGCAGTACTTC

d_gene: NA
abundance: many
j_gene: TRBJ1-4
v_gene: TRBV27
len: 13
CDR3aa: CASSLGTTQGLFF
CDR3nt: TGTGCCAGCAGTCTGGGTACAACCCAGGGACTGTTTTTT

d_gene: TRBD1
abundance: many
j_gene: TRBJ1-1
v_gene: TRBV6-6
len: 16
CDR3aa: CASSYRTTGANTEAFF
CDR3nt: TGTGCCAGCAGTTACCGAACGACAGGGGCGAACACTGAAGCTTTCTTT

d_gene: TRBD1
abundance: NA
j_gene: TRBJ2-2
v_gene: TRBV7-9
len: 16
CDR3aa: CASSLQTGSSTGELFF
CDR3nt: TGTGCCAGCAGCTTACAGACAGGGTCGAGTACCGGGGAGCTGTTTTTT

d_gene: NA
abundance: many
j_gene: TRBJ1-1
v_gene: TRBV7-9
len: 11
CDR3aa: CASNPGGEAFF
CDR3nt: TGTGCCAGCAATCCAGGAGGGGAAGCTTTCTTT

d_gene: NA
abundance: many
j_gene: TRBJ2-1
v_gene: TRBV5-1
len: 14
CDR3aa: CASSLALLPEGQFF
CDR3nt: TGCGCCAGCAGCTTGGCCCTCCTGCCGGAGGGGCAGTTCTTC

d_gene: NA
abundance: few
j_gene: TRBJ2-7
v_gene: TRBV27
len: 13
CDR3aa: CANFYGSSYEQYF
CDR3nt: TGTGCCAACTTTTACGGGAGCTCCTACGAGCAGTACTTC

d_gene: TRBD2
abundance: many
j_gene: TRBJ2-1
v_gene: TRBV7-6
len: 14
CDR3aa: CASSGWTSGGYQFF
CDR3nt: TGTGCCAGCAGCGGCTGGACTAGCGGGGGGTATCAGTTCTTC

d_gene: TRBD1
abundance: many
j_gene: TRBJ1-6
v_gene: TRBV18
len: 15
CDR3aa: CASSPGTGDGSPLHF
CDR3nt: TGTGCCAGCTCCCCCGGGACAGGGGACGGTTCACCCCTCCACTTT

d_gene: NA
abundance: many
j_gene: TRBJ2-1
v_gene: TRBV7-2
len: 16
CDR3aa: CASSRSRGLTLNEQFF
CDR3nt: TGTGCCAGCAGCCGGTCCCGGGGACTTACACTCAATGAGCAGTTCTTC

d_gene: TRBD2
abundance: few
j_gene: TRBJ2-3
v_gene: TRBV2
len: 15
CDR3aa: CASSPTSGHADTQYF
CDR3nt: TGTGCCAGCAGTCCGACTAGCGGGCACGCAGATACGCAGTATTTT

d_gene: NA
abundance: many
j_gene: TRBJ2-1
v_gene: TRBV13
len: 14
CDR3aa: CATADGEGYNEQFF
CDR3nt: TGTGCCACCGCCGACGGCGAAGGGTACAATGAGCAGTTCTTC

d_gene: TRBD2
abundance: many
j_gene: TRBJ2-1
v_gene: TRBV14
len: 17
CDR3aa: CASSPLTSGRADNEQFF
CDR3nt: TGTGCCAGCAGCCCCTTAACTAGCGGGAGGGCCGACAATGAGCAGTTCTTC

d_gene: TRBD1
abundance: NA
j_gene: TRBJ2-7
v_gene: TRBV7-2
len: 15
CDR3aa: CASSLGGTGGYEQYF
CDR3nt: TGTGCCAGCAGCTTAGGAGGGACAGGGGGGTACGAGCAGTACTTC

d_gene: NA
abundance: many
j_gene: TRBJ2-7
v_gene: TRBV6-5
len: 14
CDR3aa: CASSYLATAYEQYF
CDR3nt: TGTGCCAGCAGTTACCTAGCTACCGCCTACGAGCAGTACTTC

d_gene: NA
abundance: NA
j_gene: TRBJ2-2
v_gene: TRBV30
len: 15
CDR3aa: CAWSVVRTNTGELFF
CDR3nt: TGTGCCTGGAGTGTGGTTAGAACCAACACCGGGGAGCTGTTTTTT

d_gene: TRBD2
abundance: many
j_gene: TRBJ2-7
v_gene: TRBV28
len: 12
CDR3aa: CASRPGGYEQYF
CDR3nt: TGTGCCAGCCGCCCGGGGGGCTACGAGCAGTACTTC

d_gene: NA
abundance: NA
j_gene: TRBJ2-1
v_gene: TRBV7-2
len: 13
CDR3aa: CASSQQPVGGEFF
CDR3nt: TGTGCCAGCAGCCAACAGCCTGTGGGGGGAGAGTTCTTC

d_gene: NA
abundance: few
j_gene: TRBJ1-2
v_gene: TRBV7-9
len: 18
CDR3aa: CASSLAIQRTQGNYGYTF
CDR3nt: TGTGCCAGCAGCTTAGCCATCCAAAGAACTCAGGGGAACTATGGCTACACCTTC

d_gene: NA
abundance: few
j_gene: TRBJ2-2
v_gene: TRBV6-5
len: 15
CDR3aa: CASSSPGPLTGELFF
CDR3nt: TGTGCCAGCAGTTCGCCGGGCCCCCTCACCGGGGAGCTGTTTTTT